What follows is one T cell receptor beta chain and its context. The target antigen is unknown. The source of the sample is a study of cytomegalovirus exposure and HLA in healthy donors. Study outcomes and limitations: In vitro assays verified that three CMV-associated chains recognized CMV antigens specifically.

In germline, CDR1 is MNHEY, CDR2 SVGAGI. This CDR3 comprises 12 residues. Trimming removed 7 bases from V and 4 bases from J; junction bases left unmatched: 1. Primers: 60 Vbeta forward and 13 Jbeta reverse. Produced via immunoSEQ multiplex PCR; TCRdb's table is partial and in-frame only. The sample contains about 130,000 clones, 75% to 90% of which appear only once. The material sequenced was PBMCs. The clonotype comes from a woman aged 40 to 50 in good health and CMV-seropositive. This rearrangement joins TRBV6-5 to TRBJ2-5; 9 bases fit TRBD1. The CDR3 here is CASTTGGETQYF. CDR3 bases: TGTGCCAGCACGACAGGGGGAGAGACCCAGTACTTC.